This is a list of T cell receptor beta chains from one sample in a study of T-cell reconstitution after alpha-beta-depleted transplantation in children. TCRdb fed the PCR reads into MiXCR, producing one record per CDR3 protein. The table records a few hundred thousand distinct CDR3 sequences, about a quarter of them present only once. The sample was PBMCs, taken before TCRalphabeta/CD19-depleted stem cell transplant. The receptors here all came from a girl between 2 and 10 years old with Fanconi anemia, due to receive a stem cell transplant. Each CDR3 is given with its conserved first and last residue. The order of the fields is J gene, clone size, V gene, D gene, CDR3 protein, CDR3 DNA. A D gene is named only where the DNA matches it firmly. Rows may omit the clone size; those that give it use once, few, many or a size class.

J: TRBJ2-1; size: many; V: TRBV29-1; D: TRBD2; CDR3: CSVGRLAGGPGEQFF; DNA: TGCAGCGTTGGTCGGCTAGCGGGGGGGCCGGGTGAGCAGTTCTTC
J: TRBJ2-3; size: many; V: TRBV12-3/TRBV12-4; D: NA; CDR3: CASRQNTDTQYF; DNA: TGTGCCAGCAGACAGAATACAGATACGCAGTATTTT
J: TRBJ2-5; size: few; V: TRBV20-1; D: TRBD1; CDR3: CSARQGAVETQYF; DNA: TGCAGTGCTAGACAGGGGGCAGTTGAGACCCAGTACTTC
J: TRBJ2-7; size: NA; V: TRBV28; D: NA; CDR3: CASSSGLPAYEQYF; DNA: TGTGCCAGCAGTTCGGGACTCCCCGCCTACGAGCAGTACTTC
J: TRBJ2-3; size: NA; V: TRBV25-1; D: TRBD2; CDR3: CASTAGLATTDTQYF; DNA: TGTGCCAGCACCGCGGGACTAGCGACCACAGATACGCAGTATTTT
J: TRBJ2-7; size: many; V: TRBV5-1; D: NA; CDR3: CASEPGHLLAEQYF; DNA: TGCGCCAGCGAACCGGGACACCTCTTAGCCGAGCAGTACTTC
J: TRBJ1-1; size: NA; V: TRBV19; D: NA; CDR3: CASRQLTEAFF; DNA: TGTGCCAGTAGACAGCTCACTGAAGCTTTCTTT
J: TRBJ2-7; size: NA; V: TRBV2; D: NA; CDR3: CASSEAGDLAYEQYF; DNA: TGTGCCAGCAGTGAAGCGGGAGACCTAGCCTACGAGCAGTACTTC
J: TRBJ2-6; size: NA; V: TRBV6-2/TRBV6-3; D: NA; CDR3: CASGDPSSGANVLTF; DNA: TGTGCCAGCGGGGATCCGAGCTCTGGGGCCAACGTCCTGACTTTC
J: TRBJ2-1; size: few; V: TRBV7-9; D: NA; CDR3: CASTERHPYNEQFF; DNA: TGTGCCAGCACCGAGCGTCACCCGTACAATGAGCAGTTCTTC
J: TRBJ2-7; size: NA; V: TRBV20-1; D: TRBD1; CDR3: CSASQKDRGRDYEQYF; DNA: TGCAGTGCTAGCCAAAAGGACAGGGGGCGCGACTACGAGCAGTACTTC
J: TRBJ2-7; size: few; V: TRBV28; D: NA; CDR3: CASSVVTKDEQYF; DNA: TGTGCCAGCAGCGTAGTTACGAAGGACGAGCAGTACTTC
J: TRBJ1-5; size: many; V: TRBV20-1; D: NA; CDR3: CSARDPLGHQPQHF; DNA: TGCAGTGCTAGGGACCCACTGGGGCATCAGCCCCAGCATTTT
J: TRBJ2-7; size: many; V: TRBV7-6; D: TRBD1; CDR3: CASSLGTGVDEQYF; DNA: TGTGCCAGCAGCTTAGGGACAGGGGTTGACGAGCAGTACTTC
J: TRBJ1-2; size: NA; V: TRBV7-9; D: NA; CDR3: CASSFIDRFNYGYTF; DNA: TGTGCCAGCAGCTTCATAGACAGGTTTAACTATGGCTACACCTTC
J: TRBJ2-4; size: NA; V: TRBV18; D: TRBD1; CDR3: CASSPRQGSDIQYF; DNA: TGTGCCAGCTCACCGCGACAGGGTAGCGACATTCAGTACTTC
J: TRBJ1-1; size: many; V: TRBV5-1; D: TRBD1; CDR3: CASSGTGPTEAFF; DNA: TGCGCCAGCAGTGGGACAGGTCCCACTGAAGCTTTCTTT
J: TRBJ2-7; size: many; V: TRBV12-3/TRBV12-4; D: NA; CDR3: CASSLAGPSYEQYF; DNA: TGTGCCAGCAGTTTAGCGGGGCCATCCTACGAGCAGTACTTC
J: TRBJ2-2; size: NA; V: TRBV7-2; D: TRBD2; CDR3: CASSPPGLAGAPGELFF; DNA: TGTGCCAGCAGCCCCCCGGGACTAGCGGGGGCACCCGGGGAGCTGTTTTTT
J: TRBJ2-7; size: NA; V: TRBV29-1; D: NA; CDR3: CSVESTAPAYEQYF; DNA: TGCAGCGTTGAATCTACGGCGCCGGCCTACGAGCAGTACTTC
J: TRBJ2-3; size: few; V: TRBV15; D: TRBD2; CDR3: CATSIAGGGADTQYF; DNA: TGTGCCACCAGCATAGCGGGCGGGGGGGCAGATACGCAGTATTTT
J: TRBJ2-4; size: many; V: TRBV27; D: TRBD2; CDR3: CASSTRTSGRGSNIQYF; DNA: TGTGCCAGCAGTACCCGGACTAGCGGGAGAGGTTCAAACATTCAGTACTTC
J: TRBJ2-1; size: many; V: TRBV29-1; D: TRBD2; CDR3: CSGREGEQFF; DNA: TGCAGCGGTAGGGAGGGTGAGCAGTTCTTC
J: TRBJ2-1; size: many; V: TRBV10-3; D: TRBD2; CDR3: CAIDLAGGPENEQFF; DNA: TGTGCCATCGACTTAGCGGGAGGGCCTGAGAATGAGCAGTTCTTC
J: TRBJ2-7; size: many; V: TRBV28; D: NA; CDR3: CASNSGVFEQYF; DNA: TGTGCCAGCAATTCAGGGGTTTTCGAGCAGTACTTC
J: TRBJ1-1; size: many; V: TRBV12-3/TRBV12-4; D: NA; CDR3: CASSLQAMNTEAFF; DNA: TGTGCCAGCAGTTTACAGGCTATGAACACTGAAGCTTTCTTT
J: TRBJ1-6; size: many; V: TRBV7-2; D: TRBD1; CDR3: CASMLQGVVNSPLHF; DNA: TGTGCCAGCATGCTGCAGGGGGTGGTAAATTCACCCCTCCACTTT
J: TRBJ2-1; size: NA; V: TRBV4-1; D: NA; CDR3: CASSQDPRPIGEQFF; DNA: TGCGCCAGCAGCCAAGATCCGAGACCAATTGGTGAGCAGTTCTTC
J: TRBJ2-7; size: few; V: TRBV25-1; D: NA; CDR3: CASSEYSTYEQYF; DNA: TGTGCCAGCAGTGAGTACAGCACCTACGAGCAGTACTTC
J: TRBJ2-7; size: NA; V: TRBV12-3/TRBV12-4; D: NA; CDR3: CASSRDSMSSYEQYF; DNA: TGTGCCAGCAGTCGTGACAGTATGAGCTCCTACGAGCAGTACTTC
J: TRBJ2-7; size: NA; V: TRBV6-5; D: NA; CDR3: CASSRGHEQYF; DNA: TGTGCCAGCAGCCGCGGCCACGAGCAGTACTTC
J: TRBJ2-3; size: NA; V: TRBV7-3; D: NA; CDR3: CASSSHKGADTQYF; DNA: TGTGCCAGCAGCTCCCACAAAGGGGCGGATACGCAGTATTTT
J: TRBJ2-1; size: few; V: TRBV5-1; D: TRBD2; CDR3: CASSLYSVALTSGRYNEQFF; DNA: TGCGCCAGCAGCTTGTATAGTGTGGCGTTGACTAGCGGGAGATACAATGAGCAGTTCTTC
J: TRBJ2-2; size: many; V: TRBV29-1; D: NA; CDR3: CSVIDLRSTGELFF; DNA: TGCAGCGTGATAGACCTCAGGAGCACCGGGGAGCTGTTTTTT
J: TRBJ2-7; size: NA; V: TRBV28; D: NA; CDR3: CASTYFPGGADEQYF; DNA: TGTGCCAGCACCTACTTCCCTGGGGGGGCAGACGAGCAGTACTTC
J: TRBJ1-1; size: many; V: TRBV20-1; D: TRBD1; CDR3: CSARDRTGYTEAFF; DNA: TGCAGTGCTAGAGACCGGACAGGCTACACTGAAGCTTTCTTT
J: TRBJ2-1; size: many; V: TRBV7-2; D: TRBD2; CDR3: CASSLVAGGPNEQFF; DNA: TGTGCCAGCAGCTTAGTAGCGGGAGGCCCCAATGAGCAGTTCTTC
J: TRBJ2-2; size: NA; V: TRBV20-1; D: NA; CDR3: CSARYGREVGELFF; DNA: TGCAGTGCTAGATATGGTAGGGAAGTCGGGGAGCTGTTTTTT
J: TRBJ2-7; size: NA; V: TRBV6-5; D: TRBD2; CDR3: CASSYYPSGGLDEQYF; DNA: TGTGCCAGCAGTTACTACCCTAGCGGGGGCCTCGACGAGCAGTACTTC
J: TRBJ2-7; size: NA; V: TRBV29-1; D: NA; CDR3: CSVNTGSSYEQYF; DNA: TGCAGCGTTAACACAGGCAGCTCCTACGAGCAGTACTTC
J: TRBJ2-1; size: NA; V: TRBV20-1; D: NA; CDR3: CSARLVRYNEQFF; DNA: TGCAGTGCTAGACTAGTCCGCTACAATGAGCAGTTCTTC
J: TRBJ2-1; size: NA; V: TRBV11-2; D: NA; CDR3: CASSLASRSEQFF; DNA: TGTGCCAGCAGCTTAGCTTCGCGAAGTGAGCAGTTCTTC
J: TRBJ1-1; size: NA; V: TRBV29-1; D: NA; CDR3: CSVGTGWTEAFF; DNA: TGCAGCGTCGGTACAGGGTGGACTGAAGCTTTCTTT
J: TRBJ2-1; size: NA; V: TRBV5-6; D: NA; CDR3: CASSSGSYYNEQFF; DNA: TGTGCCAGCAGCTCTGGGAGTTACTACAATGAGCAGTTCTTC
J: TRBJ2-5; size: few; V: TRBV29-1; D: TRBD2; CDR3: CSVERTSAPKETQYF; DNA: TGCAGCGTTGAAAGGACTAGTGCCCCCAAAGAGACCCAGTACTTC
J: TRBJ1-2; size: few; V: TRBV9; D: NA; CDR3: CASSAENYGYTF; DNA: TGTGCCAGCAGCGCGGAGAACTATGGCTACACCTTC
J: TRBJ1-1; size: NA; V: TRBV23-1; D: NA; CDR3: CASSQSGREDTEAFF; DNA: TGCGCCAGCAGTCAATCGGGACGGGAAGACACTGAAGCTTTCTTT
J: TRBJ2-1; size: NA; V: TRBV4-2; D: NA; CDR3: CASSQGHYRSYNEQFF; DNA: TGTGCCAGCAGCCAAGGGCACTACCGATCCTACAATGAGCAGTTCTTC
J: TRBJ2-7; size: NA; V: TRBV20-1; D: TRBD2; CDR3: CSAVASGGAILDEQYF; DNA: TGCAGTGCCGTTGCTTCCGGGGGGGCCATTTTAGACGAGCAGTACTTC
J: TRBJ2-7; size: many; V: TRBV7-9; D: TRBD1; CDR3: CASSLVGQSYEQYF; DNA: TGTGCCAGCAGCTTAGTGGGACAGTCCTACGAGCAGTACTTC